In this sample, the clone carrying this TCR beta chain turned up a few times. CDR1 and CDR2 (germline): SEHNR, FQNEAQ (reference sequence). V was pared by 3 bases and J by 3 bases, with 8 bases between. The CDR3 covers 13 residues. 13 Jbeta primers and 60 Vbeta primers were used for the PCR. Original data processing: Later, an analysis found around 77 million unique TCR beta chains, and roughly 10 million of these were shared. The repertoire was sequenced with immunoSEQ multiplex PCR; TCRdb's copy has only in-frame clones and lacks some. The V and J calls and clone size come from that table; D and trimming were worked out from the DNA. This sample has 110,000 or so clones, with about 80% found just once. These data originate in a study of cytomegalovirus exposure and HLA in healthy donors.

The chain recombines TRBV7-9 with TRBJ2-5; perhaps TRBD2 as D (5 bases). This clonotype was sampled from a woman in her thirties in good health and CMV-seropositive. Sequencing input: PBMCs. The CDR3 loop reads CASSFSGKETQYF. The CDR3 region has the DNA TGTGCCAGCAGCTTCTCGGGGAAAGAGACCCAGTACTTC.